The 19 T cell receptor beta chains listed next were all sequenced from one sample in a study of cytomegalovirus exposure and HLA in healthy donors. Use of 60 Vbeta and 13 Jbeta primers characterized the PCR. The method was immunoSEQ multiplex PCR; TCRdb's version includes in-frame clones alone and lacks a portion of them. The sample yields roughly 190,000 clones, more than 65% seen once. The sequenced material came from PBMCs. The receptors were gathered from a woman aged 25 to 39 in good health and CMV-seronegative.

The chain employs TRBV7-8 and TRBJ2-7; the D gene is possibly TRBD2 (5 bases). Deletions cut 0 bases from V and 9 bases from J, with 21 bases between. Germline-derived CDR1 and CDR2 are SGHVS and FQNEAQ. This CDR3 has 16 amino acids. The CDR3 DNA sequence: TGTGCCAGCAGCTTAGCGATGTCGGCCAGCGGTTGCGGGCAGTACTTC. It translates to CASSLAMSASGCGQYF.

The chain links TRBV6-6 to TRBJ2-3, with D possibly being TRBD1 (6 bases). This CDR3 is 15 amino acids long. Germline V gene sequence: CDR1 MNHNY, CDR2 SVGAGI (reference sequence). V lost 10 bases to trimming and J lost 0 bases, with 17 bases between them. CDR3 sequence: CATKRGRGSTDTQYF. In DNA form, the CDR3 reads TGTGCCACCAAAAGGGGGAGAGGGAGCACAGATACGCAGTATTTT.

The chain carries TRBV11-2 and TRBJ2-1; D uncertain. Trimming stripped 1 base from V and 9 bases from J, with 10 bases between. This CDR3 is built from 13 residues. Germline V gene data show CDR1 as SGHAT and CDR2 as FQNNGV. Here the CDR3 reads CASSLGRRGEQFF. The DNA of the CDR3 is TGTGCCAGCAGCTTAGGACGGCGCGGTGAGCAGTTCTTC.

This clone was observed a handful of times. The V call is TRBV5-6, the J call TRBJ2-7, with TRBD2 matching over 7 bases. The CDR3 is made up of 15 amino acids. Germline V gene sequence: CDR1 SGHDT, CDR2 YYEEEE. V was clipped by 0 bases and J by 2 bases; unmatched bases: 5. The CDR3 spells CASSLVNGGAYEQYF. The CDR3 nucleotides read TGTGCCAGCAGCTTGGTGAATGGGGGGGCCTACGAGCAGTACTTC.

V gene TRBV18 combines with J gene TRBJ2-1; 7 bases fit TRBD2. Germline CDR1 and CDR2: KGHSH and LQKENI. The V segment lost 0 bases and the J segment 0 bases; nucleotides outside the gene matches: 2. The CDR3 has 16 residues. The CDR3 bases are TGTGCCAGCTCACCACCGGGGACTATCTCCTACAATGAGCAGTTCTTC. Encoded protein: CASSPPGTISYNEQFF.

In its sample, this clone was seen a few times. V and J are TRBV11-2 and TRBJ2-6; no clear D gene. CDR1 and CDR2 (germline): SGHAT, FQNNGV. The V and J ends lost 5 bases and 4 bases respectively, with 9 bases between them. The CDR3 is 14 amino acids. Written as DNA, the CDR3 is TGTGCCAGCAGCCCCTATCGCGGGGCCAACGTCCTGACTTTC. Protein sequence: CASSPYRGANVLTF.

The chain is built from TRBV6-5 and TRBJ2-5, with TRBD1 as a possible D gene (6 bases). The DNA end is a closer match to TRBJ2-7, so the J assignment may be wrong. The germline CDR1 and CDR2 sequences are MNHEY and SVGAGI. This CDR3 region has 15 residues. Here the CDR3 reads CASSYSAGELYEQYF. CDR3 sequence (DNA): TGTGCCAGCAGTTACTCGGCAGGGGAATTATACGAGCAGTACTTC.

The rearrangement uses TRBV19 and TRBJ2-1, with 9 bases fitting TRBD1. CDR3 length: 13 residues. The V segment lost 9 bases and the J segment 0 bases; nucleotides outside the gene matches: 0. Germline assignment: CDR1 LNHDA and CDR2 SQIVND (reference sequence). The CDR3 is CARDRGSYNEQFF. DNA for the CDR3: TGTGCCAGGGACAGGGGCTCCTACAATGAGCAGTTCTTC.

V gene TRBV5-6 combines with J gene TRBJ2-6; maybe TRBD2 (6 bases). The CDR3 is 16 amino acids. V was pared by 0 bases and J by 0 bases, with 7 bases between. From germline, CDR1 is SGHDT and CDR2 YYEEEE. DNA for the CDR3: TGTGCCAGCAGCTTGGGGGGGGTCTCTGGGGCCAACGTCCTGACTTTC. Translating it yields CASSLGGVSGANVLTF. The complete variable domain, with remaining parts taken from reference TRBV5-6 and TRBJ2-6, reads DAGVTQSPTHLIKTRGQQVTLRCSPKSGHDTVSWYQQALGQGPQFIFQYYEEEERQRGNFPDRFSGHQFPNYSSELNVNALLLGDSALYLCASSLGGVSGANVLTFGAGSRLTVL.

The rearrangement uses TRBV7-9 and TRBJ1-1, with D possibly being TRBD1 (6 bases). The CDR3 runs 14 residues. The V end lost 4 bases, the J end lost 2 bases, and 11 bases lay between the germline ends. From germline, CDR1 is SEHNR and CDR2 FQNEAQ (reference sequence). The CDR3, as DNA: TGTGCCAGCAGCTCGGACAGACGCAACACTGAAGCTTTCTTT. This codes for CASSSDRRNTEAFF. The entire variable domain, with the rest obtained from reference TRBV7-9 and TRBJ1-1, is as follows: DTGVSQNPRHKITKRGQNVTFRCDPISEHNRLYWYRQTLGQGPEFLTYFQNEAQLEKSRLLSDRFSAERPKGSFSTLEIQRTEQGDSAMYLCASSSDRRNTEAFFGQGTRLTVV.

The chain couples TRBV5-1 to TRBJ2-3; 7 bases are a match to TRBD2. Trimming removed 5 bases from V and 6 bases from J; junction bases left unmatched: 6. CDR1 and CDR2 from the germline V gene are SGHRS and YFSETQ. CDR3 length equals 13 residues. The CDR3 DNA reads TGCGCCAGCAGAGACAGCGGGACTGATACGCAGTATTTT. This translates into CASRDSGTDTQYF.

CDR3 sequence: CASSHGRGAEAFF. CDR3 nucleotides: TGCGCCAGCAGCCACGGCAGGGGCGCTGAAGCTTTCTTT. The V call is TRBV5-1, the J call TRBJ1-1; a possible D gene is TRBD1 (6 bases). The V end lost 4 bases, the J end lost 6 bases, and 13 bases lay between the germline ends. The CDR3 covers 13 residues. Germline V gene sequence: CDR1 SGHRS, CDR2 YFSETQ. Based on the CDR3 plus reference TRBV5-1 and TRBJ1-1, the full variable domain is KAGVTQTPRYLIKTRGQQVTLSCSPISGHRSVSWYQQTPGQGLQFLFEYFSETQRNKGNFPGRFSGRQFSNSRSEMNVSTLELGDSALYLCASSHGRGAEAFFGQGTRLTVV.

The chain recombines TRBV2 with TRBJ2-7; D is possibly TRBD1 (6 bases). From germline, CDR1 is SNHLY and CDR2 FYNNEI. V was pared by 6 bases and J by 9 bases, with 21 bases between. This CDR3 is built from 14 residues. Written as DNA, the CDR3 is TGTGCCAGCAGCCAAAGGGGGACACCTCTCGGGCAGTACTTC. Translation: CASSQRGTPLGQYF.

This chain uses TRBV25-1 with TRBJ2-7; 10 bases align to TRBD1. V lost 5 bases, J lost 2 bases, and 3 bases stayed unmatched. The CDR3 runs to 14 residues. Germline V gene data show CDR1 as MGHDK and CDR2 as SYGVNS. CDR3 DNA: TGTGCCAGCAGTCGGGGGACAGGGGCCTACGAGCAGTACTTC. It yields the protein CASSRGTGAYEQYF.

DNA for the CDR3: TGTGCCAGCAACCCCAGGGGGCAGACAGATACGCAGTATTTT. Translation gives CASNPRGQTDTQYF. The gene calls are TRBV9 and TRBJ2-3; 8 bases map to TRBD1. CDR3 length: 14 amino acids. Germline V gene sequence: CDR1 SGDLS, CDR2 YYNGEE. V shed 6 bases, J shed 3 bases, and the junction held 6 bases outside the gene matches.

This sequence joins TRBV5-4 and TRBJ1-1; D unresolved. There are 14 residues in the CDR3. Germline CDR1 SGHNT, CDR2 YYREEE (reference sequence). The V gene lost 3 bases and the J gene lost 0 bases, with 9 bases spanning the gap. The CDR3 bases are TGTGCCAGCAGCTCGCGAGACATGAACACTGAAGCTTTCTTT. This codes for CASSSRDMNTEAFF. Using reference TRBV5-4 and TRBJ1-1 for the parts outside the CDR3, the full variable domain is ETGVTQSPTHLIKTRGQQVTLRCSSQSGHNTVSWYQQALGQGPQFIFQYYREEENGRGNFPPRFSGLQFPNYSSELNVNALELDDSALYLCASSSRDMNTEAFFGQGTRLTVV.

The chain couples TRBV4-2 to TRBJ2-3, with 11 nucleotides matching TRBD2. Looked up from germline, CDR1 is LGHNA and CDR2 is YNFKEQ. The CDR3 consists of 16 residues. V lost 6 bases to trimming and J lost 1 base; unmatched junction nucleotides: 6. This CDR3 reads CASRKGTSGRTDTQYF. The DNA for the CDR3 is TGTGCCAGCAGAAAGGGGACTAGCGGCCGCACAGATACGCAGTATTTT.

The chain combines TRBV21-1 with TRBJ2-1; the D segment call TRBD2 is taken from the table without a DNA check. TRBV21-1 is described as a pseudogene. The CDR3 runs 18 residues. The CDR3 is CASSKVSLGGSFYNEQFF. The CDR3 region has the DNA TGTGCCAGCAGCAAGGTTTCTCTTGGCGGGAGTTTCTACAATGAGCAGTTCTTC.

This clone was seen more than once but under ten times. This chain links TRBV5-4 with TRBJ1-6, with 8 bases lining up with TRBD1. The CDR3 loop spans 13 amino acids. In germline, CDR1 is SGHNT, CDR2 YYREEE (reference sequence). Unmatched junction bases numbered 2, after V lost 4 bases and J lost 8 bases. The CDR3 DNA reads TGTGCCAGCAGCGCAGGGGGCGATTCACCCCTCCACTTT. Translation gives CASSAGGDSPLHF.